One and the same sample provided the 8 T cell receptor beta chains below, sequenced in a study of siplizumab effects on memory and regulatory T cells. The assay was immunoSEQ multiplex PCR, and TCRdb's table has in-frame clones only and misses some. The repertoire holds around 65,000 clones, with roughly 78% as singletons. Material for sequencing was memory CD4+ T cells sorted from blood. The receptors here all came from a human donor in good health.

This chain links TRBV5-1 with TRBJ2-5; D tentatively reads TRBD1 or TRBD2 (5 bases each). CDR3 size: 13 residues. Looked up from germline, CDR1 is SGHRS and CDR2 is YFSETQ. The V end lost 5 bases, the J end lost 4 bases, and 12 bases lay between the germline ends. The CDR3 DNA reads TGCGCCAGCAGTTCGTCCGGGGCAGAGACCCAGTACTTC. Its translation: CASSSSGAETQYF.

There are a few counts of this clone. This chain links TRBV18 with TRBJ1-1; D call uncertain. V was trimmed by 5 bases and J by 1 base, leaving 17 bases between them. Germline CDR1 is KGHSH and CDR2 is LQKENI. This CDR3 region has 16 residues. The CDR3 loop reads CASSIQRETKNTEAFF. For the CDR3, the DNA is TGTGCCAGCTCAATACAACGTGAGACAAAGAACACTGAAGCTTTCTTT.

V is TRBV4-1 and J is TRBJ2-2, with unresolved D. CDR3 length: 14 amino acids. Germline CDR1 reads MGHRA; CDR2 reads YSYEKL. Trimming pared 4 bases from V and 2 bases from J, leaving 8 bases between. In DNA, the CDR3 is TGCGCCAGCAGCCTTACAGAAAACACCGGGGAGCTGTTTTTT. Protein product: CASSLTENTGELFF.

This chain connects TRBV7-6 to TRBJ2-1; 9 bases match TRBD2. Unmatched junction bases numbered 7, after V lost 5 bases and J lost 5 bases. The CDR3 loop spans 15 amino acids. Per the germline V gene, CDR1 is SGHVS and CDR2 is FNYEAQ. Here the CDR3 DNA reads TGTGCCAGCAGCCCCAGCGGGGGGTCGAACAATGAGCAGTTCTTC. Protein product: CASSPSGGSNNEQFF.

This clone was recorded only once. The chain combines TRBV7-9 with TRBJ1-3; D call uncertain. Germline CDR1 and CDR2: SEHNR and FQNEAQ (reference sequence). This CDR3 has 15 amino acids. The germline V and J ends were trimmed by 4 bases and 2 bases, with 12 bases remaining between them. This CDR3 reads CASSSRTDAGNTIYF. For the CDR3, the DNA is TGTGCCAGCAGCTCTAGGACTGACGCTGGAAACACCATATATTTT.

Regarding this clone: The junction does not match germline at one end; this may be a read error. The chain joins TRBV7-2 to TRBJ2-1, with 8 positions matching TRBD1. This CDR3 region has 14 residues. CDR1 is SGHTA, CDR2 FQGNSA, per germline. The chain's CDR3 is CASNLGQGANEQFF. The DNA of the CDR3 is TGTGCCAGCAACTTAGGGCAGGGGGCGAATGAGCAGTTCTTC. Based on the CDR3 plus reference TRBV7-2 and TRBJ2-1, the full variable domain is GAGVSQSPSNKVTEKGKDVELRCDPISGHTALYWYRQSLGQGLEFLIYFQGNSAPDKSGLPSDRFSAERTGGSVSTLTIQRTQQEDSAVYLCASNLGQGANEQFFGPGTRLTVL.

This chain joins TRBV20-1 and TRBJ2-3; D remains unclear. Germline V gene sequence: CDR1 DFQATT, CDR2 SNEGSKA (reference sequence). This CDR3 is 10 amino acids long. With 1 base removed from V and 4 bases from J, the gap between germline ends came to 0 bases. The CDR3 here is CSARADTQYF. DNA for the CDR3: TGCAGTGCTAGAGCAGATACGCAGTATTTT.

The V and J genes are TRBV7-9 and TRBJ2-7; no firm D call. Germline V gene data show CDR1 as SEHNR and CDR2 as FQNEAQ (reference sequence). Deletions cut 5 bases from V and 3 bases from J, with 8 bases between. The CDR3 has 12 residues. The CDR3 reads CASSAIIYEQYF. CDR3 nucleotide sequence: TGTGCCAGCAGCGCCATTATCTACGAGCAGTACTTC. The whole variable domain, remainder taken from reference TRBV7-9 and TRBJ2-7, is DTGVSQNPRHKITKRGQNVTFRCDPISEHNRLYWYRQTLGQGPEFLTYFQNEAQLEKSRLLSDRFSAERPKGSFSTLEIQRTEQGDSAMYLCASSAIIYEQYFGPGTRLTVT.